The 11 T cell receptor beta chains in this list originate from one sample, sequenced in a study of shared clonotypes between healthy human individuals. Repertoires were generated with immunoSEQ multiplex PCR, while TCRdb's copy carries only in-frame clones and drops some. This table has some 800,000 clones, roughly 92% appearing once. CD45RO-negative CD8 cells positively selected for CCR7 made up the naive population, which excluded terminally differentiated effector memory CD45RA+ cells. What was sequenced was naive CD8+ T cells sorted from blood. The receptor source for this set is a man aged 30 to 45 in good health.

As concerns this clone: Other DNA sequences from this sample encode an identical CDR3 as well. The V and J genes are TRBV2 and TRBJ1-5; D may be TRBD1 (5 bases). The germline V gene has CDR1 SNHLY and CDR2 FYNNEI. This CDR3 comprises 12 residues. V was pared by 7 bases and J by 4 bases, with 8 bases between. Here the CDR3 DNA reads TGTGCCAGCAAGAGGGGTAATCAGCCCCAGCATTTT. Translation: CASKRGNQPQHF.

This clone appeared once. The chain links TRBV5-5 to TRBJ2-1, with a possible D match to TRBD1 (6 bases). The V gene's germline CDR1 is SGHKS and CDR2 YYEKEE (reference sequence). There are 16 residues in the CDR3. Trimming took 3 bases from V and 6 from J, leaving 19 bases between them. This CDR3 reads CASSSPLGDISNEQFF. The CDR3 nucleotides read TGTGCCAGCAGCTCTCCCCTGGGGGACATCAGCAATGAGCAGTTCTTC.

This chain's CDR3 is CASSPTGSNQPQHF. As DNA, the CDR3 is TGTGCCAGCAGCCCTACAGGTAGCAATCAGCCCCAGCATTTT. V and J are TRBV7-9 and TRBJ1-5; maybe TRBD1 (5 bases). Germline V lookup: CDR1 SEHNR, CDR2 FQNEAQ (reference sequence). The CDR3 spans 14 residues. The V and J ends lost 5 bases and 0 bases respectively, with 8 bases between them.

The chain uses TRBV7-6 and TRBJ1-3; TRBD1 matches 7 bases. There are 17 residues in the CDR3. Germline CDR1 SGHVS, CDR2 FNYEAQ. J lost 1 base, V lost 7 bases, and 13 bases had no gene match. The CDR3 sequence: CASTSSVGGSSGNTIYF. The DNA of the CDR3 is TGTGCCAGCACCTCGTCTGTAGGGGGCTCGTCTGGAAACACCATATATTTT.

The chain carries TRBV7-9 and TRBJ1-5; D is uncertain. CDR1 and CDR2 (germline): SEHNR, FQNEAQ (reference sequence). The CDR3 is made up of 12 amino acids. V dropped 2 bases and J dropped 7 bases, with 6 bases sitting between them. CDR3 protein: CASSLNSQPQHF. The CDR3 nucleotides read TGTGCCAGCAGCTTAAATTCCCAGCCCCAGCATTTT.

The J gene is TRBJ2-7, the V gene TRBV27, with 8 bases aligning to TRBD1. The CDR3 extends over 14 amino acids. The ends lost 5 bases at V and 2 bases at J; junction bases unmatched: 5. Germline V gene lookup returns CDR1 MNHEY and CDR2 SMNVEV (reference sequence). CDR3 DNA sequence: TGTGCCAGCAGTACCTACAGGGGGACCTACGAGCAGTACTTC. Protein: CASSTYRGTYEQYF.

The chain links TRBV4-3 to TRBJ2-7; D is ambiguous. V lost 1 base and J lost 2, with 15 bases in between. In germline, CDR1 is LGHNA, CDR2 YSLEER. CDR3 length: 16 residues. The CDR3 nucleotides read TGCGCCAGCAGCCAAGGTCGCGCAGGAGCAACCTACGAGCAGTACTTC. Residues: CASSQGRAGATYEQYF.

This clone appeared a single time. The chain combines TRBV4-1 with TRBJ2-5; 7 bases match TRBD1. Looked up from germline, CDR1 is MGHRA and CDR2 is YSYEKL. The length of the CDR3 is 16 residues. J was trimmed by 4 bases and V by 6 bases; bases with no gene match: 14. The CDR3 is CASSPGTVGTGETQYF. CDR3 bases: TGCGCCAGCAGTCCCGGGACAGTAGGAACCGGAGAGACCCAGTACTTC.

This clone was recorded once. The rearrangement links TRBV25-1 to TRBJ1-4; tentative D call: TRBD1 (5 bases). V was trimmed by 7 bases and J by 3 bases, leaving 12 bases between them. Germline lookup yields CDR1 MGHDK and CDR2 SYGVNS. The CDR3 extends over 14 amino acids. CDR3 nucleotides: TGTGCCAGCAAAACCGGGACCTCTAATGAAAAACTGTTTTTT. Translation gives CASKTGTSNEKLFF.

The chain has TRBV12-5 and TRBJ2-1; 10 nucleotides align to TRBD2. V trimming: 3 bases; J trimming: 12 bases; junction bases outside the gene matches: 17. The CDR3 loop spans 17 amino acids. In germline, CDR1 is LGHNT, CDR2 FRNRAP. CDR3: CASGLETKAGGFIGQFF. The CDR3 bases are TGTGCTAGTGGTTTAGAGACTAAAGCGGGAGGGTTCATCGGGCAGTTCTTC. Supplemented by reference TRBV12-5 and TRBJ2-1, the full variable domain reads DARVTQTPRHKVTEMGQEVTMRCQPILGHNTVFWYRQTMMQGLELLAYFRNRAPLDDSGMPKDRFSAEMPDATLATLKIQPSEPRDSAVYFCASGLETKAGGFIGQFFGPGTRLTVL.

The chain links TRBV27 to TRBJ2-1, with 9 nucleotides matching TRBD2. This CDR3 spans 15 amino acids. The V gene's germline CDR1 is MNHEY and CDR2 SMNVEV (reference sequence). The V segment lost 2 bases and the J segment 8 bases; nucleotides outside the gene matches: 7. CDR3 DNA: TGTGCCAGCAGTTTAATGGGACTAGCTTGGCATGAGCAGTTCTTC. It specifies CASSLMGLAWHEQFF.